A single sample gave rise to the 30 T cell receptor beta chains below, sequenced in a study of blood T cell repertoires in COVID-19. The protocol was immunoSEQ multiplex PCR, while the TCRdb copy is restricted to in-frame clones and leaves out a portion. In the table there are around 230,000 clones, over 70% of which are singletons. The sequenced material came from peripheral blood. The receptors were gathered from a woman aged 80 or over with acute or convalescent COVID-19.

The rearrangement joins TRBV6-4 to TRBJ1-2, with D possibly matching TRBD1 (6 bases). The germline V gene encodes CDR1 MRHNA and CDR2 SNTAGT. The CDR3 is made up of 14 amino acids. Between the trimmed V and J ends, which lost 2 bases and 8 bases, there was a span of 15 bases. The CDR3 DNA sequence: TGTGCCAGCAGTGACGGTTCAGGGGCAAGAGGCTACACCTTC. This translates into CASSDGSGARGYTF.

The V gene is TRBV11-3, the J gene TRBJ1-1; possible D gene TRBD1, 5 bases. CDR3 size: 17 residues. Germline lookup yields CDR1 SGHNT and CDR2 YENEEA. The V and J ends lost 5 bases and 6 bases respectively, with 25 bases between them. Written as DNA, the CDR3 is TGTGCCAGCAGCCCCTACCATGGGGGGGACGTAAAGGCTGAAGCTTTCTTT. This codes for CASSPYHGGDVKAEAFF.

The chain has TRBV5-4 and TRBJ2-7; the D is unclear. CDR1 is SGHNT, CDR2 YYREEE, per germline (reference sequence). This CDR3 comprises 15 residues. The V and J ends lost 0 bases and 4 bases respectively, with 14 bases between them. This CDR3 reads CASSLASDIKYEQYF. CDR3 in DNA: TGTGCCAGCAGCTTGGCTTCCGACATCAAGTACGAGCAGTACTTC.

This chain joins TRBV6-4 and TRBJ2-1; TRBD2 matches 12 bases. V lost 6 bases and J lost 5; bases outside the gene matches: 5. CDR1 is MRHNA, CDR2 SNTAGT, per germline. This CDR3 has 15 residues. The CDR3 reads CASRELAGGHNEQFF. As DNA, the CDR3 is TGTGCCAGCAGAGAACTAGCGGGGGGCCACAATGAGCAGTTCTTC.

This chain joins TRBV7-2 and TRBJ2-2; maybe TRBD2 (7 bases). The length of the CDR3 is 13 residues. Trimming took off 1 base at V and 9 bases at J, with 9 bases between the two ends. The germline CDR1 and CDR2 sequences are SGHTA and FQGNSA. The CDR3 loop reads CASSLGGGRELFF. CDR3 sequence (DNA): TGTGCCAGCAGCTTAGGGGGGGGGCGGGAGCTGTTTTTT.

The CDR3 DNA is TGTGCCAGTAGCACCGGGACAGGGGGCTTCGAGCAGTACTTC. This encodes CASSTGTGGFEQYF. The V gene is TRBV19, the J gene TRBJ2-7; the match to TRBD1 covers 12 bases. The germline V gene encodes CDR1 LNHDA and CDR2 SQIVND (reference sequence). The CDR3 runs to 14 residues. With V trimmed by 6 bases and J by 6 bases, 6 bases remained unmatched.

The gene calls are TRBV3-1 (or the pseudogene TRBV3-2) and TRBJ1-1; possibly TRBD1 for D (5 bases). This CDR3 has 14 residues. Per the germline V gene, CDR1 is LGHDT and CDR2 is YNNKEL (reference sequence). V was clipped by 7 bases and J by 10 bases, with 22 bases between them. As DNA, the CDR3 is TGTGCCAGCACCTCACTCGAAGGGAGGGGACTAGCTTTCTTT. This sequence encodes CASTSLEGRGLAFF.

CDR3: CASSGQGVNQPQHF. In DNA form, the CDR3 reads TGTGCCAGCAGCGGACAGGGGGTCAATCAGCCCCAGCATTTT. This sequence joins TRBV25-1 and TRBJ1-5, with TRBD1 matching over 10 bases. Unmatched junction bases numbered 2, after V lost 6 bases and J lost 3 bases. The CDR3 length is 14 residues. The germline gives CDR1 MGHDK, CDR2 SYGVNS.

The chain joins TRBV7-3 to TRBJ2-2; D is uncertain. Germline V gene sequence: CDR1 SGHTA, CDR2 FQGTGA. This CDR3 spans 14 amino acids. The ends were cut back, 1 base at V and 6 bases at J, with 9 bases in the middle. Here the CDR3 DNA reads TGTGCCAGCAGCTTAATCAGCGAGGCCGGGGAGCTGTTTTTT. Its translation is CASSLISEAGELFF.

CDR3 amino acids: CASSVATGKGSGANVLTF. CDR3 nucleotides: TGTGCCAGCAGCGTAGCTACAGGAAAGGGGTCTGGGGCCAACGTCCTGACTTTC. This chain connects TRBV9 to TRBJ2-6, with D perhaps matching TRBD1 (5 bases). Per germline, CDR1 SGDLS and CDR2 YYNGEE. Trimming took off 0 bases at V and 1 base at J, with 14 bases between the two ends. CDR3 size: 18 residues. Full variable domain (rest looked up from reference TRBV9 and TRBJ2-6): DSGVTQTPKHLITATGQRVTLRCSPRSGDLSVYWYQQSLDQGLQFLIQYYNGEERAKGNILERFSAQQFPDLHSELNLSSLELGDSALYFCASSVATGKGSGANVLTFGAGSRLTVL.

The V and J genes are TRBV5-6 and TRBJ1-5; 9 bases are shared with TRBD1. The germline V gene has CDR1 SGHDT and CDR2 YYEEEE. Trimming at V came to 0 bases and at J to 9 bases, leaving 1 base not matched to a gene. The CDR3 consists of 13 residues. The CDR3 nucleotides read TGTGCCAGCAGCTTGGGGGACAGGGCGCCCCAGCATTTT. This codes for CASSLGDRAPQHF.

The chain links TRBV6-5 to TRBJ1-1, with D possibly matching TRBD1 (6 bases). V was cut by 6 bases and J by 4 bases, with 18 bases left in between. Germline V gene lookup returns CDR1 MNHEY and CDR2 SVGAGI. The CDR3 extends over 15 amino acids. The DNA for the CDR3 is TGTGCCAGCAGGGGGGCCACAGTTAAGGCCACTGAAGCTTTCTTT. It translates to CASRGATVKATEAFF.

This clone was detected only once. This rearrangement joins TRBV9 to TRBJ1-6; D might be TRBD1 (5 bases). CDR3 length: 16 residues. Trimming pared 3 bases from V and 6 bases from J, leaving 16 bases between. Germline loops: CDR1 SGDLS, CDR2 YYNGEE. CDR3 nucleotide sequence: TGTGCCAGCAGCGAGCAATCGGGACTCCTTAATTCACCCCTCCACTTT. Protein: CASSEQSGLLNSPLHF.

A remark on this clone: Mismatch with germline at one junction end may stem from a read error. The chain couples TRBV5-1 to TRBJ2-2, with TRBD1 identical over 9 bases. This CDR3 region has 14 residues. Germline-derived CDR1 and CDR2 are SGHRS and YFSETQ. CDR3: CASRLGTGPGELFF. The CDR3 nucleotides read TGCGCCAGCAGGTTGGGGACAGGGCCCGGGGAGCTGTTTTTT. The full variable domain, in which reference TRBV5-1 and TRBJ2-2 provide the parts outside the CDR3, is KAGVTQTPRYLIKTRGQQVTLSCSPISGHRSVSWYQQTPGQGLQFLFEYFSETQRNKGNFPGRFSGRQFSNSRSEMNVSTLELGDSALYLCASRLGTGPGELFFGEGSRLTVL.

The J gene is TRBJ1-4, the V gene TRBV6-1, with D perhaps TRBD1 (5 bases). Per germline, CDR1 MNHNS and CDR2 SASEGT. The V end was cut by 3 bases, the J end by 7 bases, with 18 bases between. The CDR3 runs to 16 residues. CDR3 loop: CASSDQGGKYGEKLFF. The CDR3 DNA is TGTGCCAGCAGTGACCAGGGAGGAAAATACGGTGAAAAACTGTTTTTT.

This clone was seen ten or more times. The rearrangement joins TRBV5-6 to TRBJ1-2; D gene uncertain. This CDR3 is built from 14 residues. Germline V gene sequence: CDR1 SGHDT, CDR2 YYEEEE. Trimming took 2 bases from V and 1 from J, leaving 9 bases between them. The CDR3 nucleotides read TGTGCCAGCAGCTTAGGAGAATATAACTATGGCTACACCTTC. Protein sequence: CASSLGEYNYGYTF.

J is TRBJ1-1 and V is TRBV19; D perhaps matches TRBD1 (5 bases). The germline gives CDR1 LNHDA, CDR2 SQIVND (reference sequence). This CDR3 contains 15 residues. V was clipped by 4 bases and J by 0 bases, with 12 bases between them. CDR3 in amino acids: CASSTGHRMNTEAFF. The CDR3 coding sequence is TGTGCCAGTAGTACAGGGCACCGAATGAACACTGAAGCTTTCTTT.

The CDR3 loop reads CASSSGTSGRGIEQFF. CDR3 DNA: TGTGCCAGCAGTTCCGGGACTAGCGGGAGGGGGATTGAGCAGTTCTTC. This chain uses TRBV2 with TRBJ2-1; 16 nucleotides line up with TRBD2. Germline V CDR1 and CDR2: SNHLY, FYNNEI. V gave up 5 bases and J gave up 9 bases; unmatched junction bases: 7. This CDR3 spans 16 amino acids.

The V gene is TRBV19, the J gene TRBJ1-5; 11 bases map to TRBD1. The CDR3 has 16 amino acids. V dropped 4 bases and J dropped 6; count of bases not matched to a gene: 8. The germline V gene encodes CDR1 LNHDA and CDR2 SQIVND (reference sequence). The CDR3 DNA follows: TGTGCCAGTAGTACCCCGGACAGGGGGCTGACTCAGCCCCAGCATTTT. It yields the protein CASSTPDRGLTQPQHF.

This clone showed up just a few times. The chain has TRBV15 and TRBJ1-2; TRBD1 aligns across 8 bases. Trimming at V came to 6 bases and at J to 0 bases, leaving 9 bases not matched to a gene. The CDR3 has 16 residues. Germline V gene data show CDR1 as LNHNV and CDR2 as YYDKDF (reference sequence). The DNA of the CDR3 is TGTGCCACCAGTTGGGACAGGAATTACCCTAACTATGGCTACACCTTC. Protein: CATSWDRNYPNYGYTF.

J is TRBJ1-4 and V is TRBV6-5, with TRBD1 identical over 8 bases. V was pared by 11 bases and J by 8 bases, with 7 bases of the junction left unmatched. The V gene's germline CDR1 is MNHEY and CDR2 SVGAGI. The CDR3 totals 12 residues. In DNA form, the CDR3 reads TGTGCCGGCACAGGGGGGAGGGAAAAACTGTTTTTT. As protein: CAGTGGREKLFF.

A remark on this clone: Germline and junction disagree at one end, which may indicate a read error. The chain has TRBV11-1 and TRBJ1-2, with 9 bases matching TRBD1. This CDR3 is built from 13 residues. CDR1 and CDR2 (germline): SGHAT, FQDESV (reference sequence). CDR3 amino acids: CASSFVGQGPLFF. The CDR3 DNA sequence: TGTGCCAGCAGCTTTGTGGGACAGGGCCCCCTCTTCTTC.

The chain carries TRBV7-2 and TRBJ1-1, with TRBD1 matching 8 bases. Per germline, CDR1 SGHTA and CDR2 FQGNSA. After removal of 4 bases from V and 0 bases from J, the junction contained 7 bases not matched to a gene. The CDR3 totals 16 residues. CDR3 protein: CASSSPGGALNTEAFF. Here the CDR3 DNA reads TGTGCCAGCAGCTCCCCAGGGGGCGCCCTGAACACTGAAGCTTTCTTT.

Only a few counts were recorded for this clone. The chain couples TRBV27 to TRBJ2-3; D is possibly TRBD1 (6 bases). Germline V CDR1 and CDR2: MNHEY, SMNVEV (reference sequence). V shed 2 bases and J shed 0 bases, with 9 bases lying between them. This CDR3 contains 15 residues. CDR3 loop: CASSLRGQSTDTQYF. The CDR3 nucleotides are TGTGCCAGCAGTTTACGCGGACAGAGCACAGATACGCAGTATTTT.

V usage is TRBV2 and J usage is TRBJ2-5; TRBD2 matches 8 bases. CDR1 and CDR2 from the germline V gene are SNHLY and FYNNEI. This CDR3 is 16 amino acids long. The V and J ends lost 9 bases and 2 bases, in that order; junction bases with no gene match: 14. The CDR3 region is CARGGVSGAPQETQYF. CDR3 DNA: TGTGCCAGAGGTGGAGTTAGCGGGGCACCTCAAGAGACCCAGTACTTC.

For the CDR3, the DNA is TGCAGCGTTGGACAGGTATACTACGAGCAGTACTTC. Its translation is CSVGQVYYEQYF. The rearrangement links TRBV29-1 to TRBJ2-7; D is possibly TRBD1 (6 bases). Trimming removed 4 bases at V and 3 bases at J, with 10 bases between. The germline CDR1 and CDR2 sequences are SQVTM and ANQGSEA. CDR3 size: 12 residues.

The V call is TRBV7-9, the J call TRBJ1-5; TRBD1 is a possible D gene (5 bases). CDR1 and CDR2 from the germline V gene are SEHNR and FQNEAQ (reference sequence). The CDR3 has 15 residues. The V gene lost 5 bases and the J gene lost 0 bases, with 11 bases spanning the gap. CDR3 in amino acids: CASSPPGDSNQPQHF. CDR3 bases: TGTGCCAGCAGCCCCCCGGGGGATAGCAATCAGCCCCAGCATTTT.

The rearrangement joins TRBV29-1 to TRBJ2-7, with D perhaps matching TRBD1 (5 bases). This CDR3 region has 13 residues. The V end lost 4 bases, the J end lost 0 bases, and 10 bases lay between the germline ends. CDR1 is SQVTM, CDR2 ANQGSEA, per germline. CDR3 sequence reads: CSVAETASYEQYF. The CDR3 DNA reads TGCAGCGTTGCAGAGACAGCCTCCTACGAGCAGTACTTC.

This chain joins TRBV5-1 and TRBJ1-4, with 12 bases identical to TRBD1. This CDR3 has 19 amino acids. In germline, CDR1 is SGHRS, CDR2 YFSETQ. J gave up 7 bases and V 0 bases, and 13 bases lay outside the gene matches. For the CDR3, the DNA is TGCGCCAGCAGCTTGGGGATAAATGGGGGACAGGGGGCGCGTGAAAAACTGTTTTTT. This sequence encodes CASSLGINGGQGAREKLFF.

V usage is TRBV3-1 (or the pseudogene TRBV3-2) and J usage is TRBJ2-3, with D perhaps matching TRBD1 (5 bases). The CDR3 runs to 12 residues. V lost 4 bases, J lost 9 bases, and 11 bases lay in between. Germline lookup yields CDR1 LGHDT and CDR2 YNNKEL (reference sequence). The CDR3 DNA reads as TGTGCCAGCAGCCTCCAGGGCTACACGCAGTATTTT. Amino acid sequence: CASSLQGYTQYF.